This is a list of T cell receptor beta chains from one sample in a study of identical twins. TCRdb re-called the 5' RACE reads with MiXCR, one entry per CDR3 protein. The data contain hundreds of thousands of distinct CDR3 sequences, around 12% of them singletons. The sample also formed part of further work on yellow fever vaccine responses in identical twins.

Source material: CD8+ T cells sorted from blood. The receptor source for this set is a woman in her late teens or twenties in good health. CDR3s include the opening cysteine and the closing phenylalanine or tryptophan. Each record gives: clone size, V gene, D gene, J gene, CDR3 protein, CDR3 DNA. The D gene is left open where the match is weak. Not all rows give a size; the values are once, few, many and, for expanded clones, a class.

NA	TRBV7-2	NA	TRBJ2-7	CASSHPGVPYEQYF	TGTGCCAGCAGCCACCCAGGGGTACCCTACGAGCAGTACTTC
NA	TRBV11-2	NA	TRBJ2-1	CASNPLGEQFF	TGTGCCAGCAACCCGCTAGGTGAGCAGTTCTTC
NA	TRBV27	NA	TRBJ2-2	CASLDFNTGELFF	TGTGCCAGCTTGGACTTTAACACCGGGGAGCTGTTTTTT
few	TRBV6-5	TRBD1	TRBJ2-5	CASGTAQETQYF	TGTGCCAGCGGGACAGCACAAGAGACCCAGTACTTC
few	TRBV5-6	NA	TRBJ2-1	CASSLDRYEQFF	TGTGCCAGCAGCTTGGATCGCTATGAGCAGTTCTTC
few	TRBV28	NA	TRBJ1-5	CASSLWGYSNQPQHF	TGTGCCAGCAGTTTATGGGGTTATAGCAATCAGCCCCAGCATTTT
few	TRBV7-9	NA	TRBJ2-7	CASSSPAQGYEQYF	TGTGCCAGCAGCTCACCCGCGCAGGGATACGAGCAGTACTTC
few	TRBV28	NA	TRBJ2-1	CASTRDTFYNEQFF	TGTGCCAGCACCCGGGACACTTTCTACAATGAGCAGTTCTTC
NA	TRBV9	TRBD1	TRBJ2-2	CASSAHRGRGDTGELFF	TGTGCCAGCAGCGCCCACAGGGGGCGAGGTGACACCGGGGAGCTGTTTTTT
many	TRBV24-1	TRBD1	TRBJ2-1	CATSNLRTGAYNEQFF	TGTGCCACCAGTAACCTTAGGACAGGGGCTTACAATGAGCAGTTCTTC
many	TRBV12-3/TRBV12-4	NA	TRBJ1-2	CASTDGWGRHYTF	TGTGCCAGCACCGACGGCTGGGGGCGTCACTACACCTTC
few	TRBV2	NA	TRBJ2-1	CASSEILPSSGGSYNEQFF	TGTGCCAGCAGTGAGATACTCCCAAGCTCTGGGGGCTCCTACAATGAGCAGTTCTTC
few	TRBV19	TRBD2	TRBJ2-5	CASSTHGLAGSYQETQYF	TGTGCCAGTAGTACCCACGGACTAGCGGGATCGTACCAAGAGACCCAGTACTTC
few	TRBV9	NA	TRBJ2-1	CASSPMGAGYNEQFF	TGTGCCAGCAGCCCTATGGGGGCCGGGTACAATGAGCAGTTCTTC
few	TRBV7-6	TRBD2	TRBJ2-1	CASSSGGDYNEQFF	TGTGCCAGCAGCAGCGGGGGGGACTACAATGAGCAGTTCTTC
few	TRBV2	TRBD1	TRBJ1-1	CASRVSRDRGSEAFF	TGTGCCAGCAGGGTCTCCCGGGACAGGGGGTCTGAAGCTTTCTTT